The 24 T cell receptor beta chains below all came from one sample that was sequenced in a study of blood T cells in healthy people across ages. A second PCR of roughly 7 to 11 cycles used a sample-barcoded 5' primer and a J-beta primer mix. A single record per CDR3 protein comes from TCRdb applying MiXCR to the 5' RACE reads. The table records roughly 1,800,000 distinct CDR3 sequences, roughly 49% of them present only once. The sequenced sample consisted of blood. These receptor sequences come from a woman in her thirties or forties in good health.

V is TRBV27 and J is TRBJ1-6; 9 bases are shared with TRBD1. Germline lookup yields CDR1 MNHEY and CDR2 SMNVEV (reference sequence). This CDR3 has 14 amino acids. Trimming at V came to 6 bases and at J to 9 bases, leaving 6 bases not matched to a gene. The CDR3 spells CASSLQGAASPLHF. The DNA for the CDR3 is TGTGCCAGCAGCCTACAGGGGGCCGCTTCACCCCTCCACTTT.

This clonotype was seen only once. V and J are TRBV2 and TRBJ2-4, with D possibly being TRBD2 (6 bases). Trimming stripped 10 bases from V and 9 bases from J, with 22 bases between. Germline V lookup: CDR1 SNHLY, CDR2 FYNNEI. This CDR3 contains 14 residues. The CDR3 region is CATDQEGLSGIQYF. CDR3 nucleotides: TGTGCCACCGACCAGGAGGGGCTAAGTGGCATTCAGTACTTC.

This clonotype was counted only a few times. The chain carries TRBV20-1 and TRBJ2-7; weak D call: TRBD1 (6 bases). Germline CDR1 and CDR2: DFQATT and SNEGSKA (reference sequence). This CDR3 is built from 13 residues. V was pared by 7 bases and J by 3 bases, with 16 bases between. CDR3 in amino acids: CSVGQHIFYEQYF. CDR3 nucleotide sequence: TGCAGTGTAGGACAGCACATTTTCTACGAGCAGTACTTC.

V is TRBV7-9 and J is TRBJ2-1, with D perhaps TRBD2 (7 bases). The CDR3 spans 15 residues. V was cut by 6 bases and J by 3 bases, with 15 bases left in between. Germline V lookup: CDR1 SEHNR, CDR2 FQNEAQ (reference sequence). The CDR3 region is CASSQGGVVYNEQFF. CDR3 coding DNA: TGTGCCAGCAGTCAAGGGGGGGTAGTCTACAATGAGCAGTTCTTC.

The chain links TRBV5-1 to TRBJ2-7; 9 nucleotides align to TRBD1. Germline CDR1 is SGHRS and CDR2 is YFSETQ. The CDR3 contains 16 residues. J lost 3 bases, V lost 4 bases, and 11 bases had no gene match. CDR3 sequence: CASSRVGDRVGYEQYF. CDR3 in DNA: TGCGCCAGCAGCCGCGTGGGGGACAGGGTCGGCTACGAGCAGTACTTC.

The chain couples TRBV10-1 to TRBJ2-3; 7 bases fit TRBD1. V dropped 2 bases and J dropped 5; count of bases not matched to a gene: 16. The CDR3 has 18 residues. Per the germline V gene, CDR1 is WNHNN and CDR2 is SYGVQD (reference sequence). The CDR3 loop is CASSEPSPGTALVDTQYF. CDR3 bases: TGCGCCAGCAGTGAGCCGAGCCCCGGGACAGCGCTGGTAGATACGCAGTATTTT.

This sequence joins TRBV6-5 and TRBJ1-2; D perhaps matches TRBD1 (6 bases). The V gene lost 0 bases and the J gene lost 0 bases, with 20 bases spanning the gap. The CDR3 totals 19 residues. Germline loops: CDR1 MNHEY, CDR2 SVGAGI. Here the CDR3 reads CASSYSGGQGTPANYGYTF. CDR3 coding DNA: TGTGCCAGCAGTTACTCTGGGGGGCAAGGGACACCGGCTAACTATGGCTACACCTTC.

DNA for the CDR3: TGTGCCAGCAGTGGGGACAGGGAAGAGGTCTATGGCTACACCTTC. The encoded protein is CASSGDREEVYGYTF. The chain is built from TRBV25-1 and TRBJ1-2; 9 nucleotides align to TRBD1. V dropped 4 bases and J dropped 4; count of bases not matched to a gene: 7. The CDR3 is 15 amino acids. Germline values: CDR1 MGHDK, CDR2 SYGVNS.

The chain recombines TRBV6-2 or TRBV6-3 with TRBJ1-2; 10 nucleotides agree with TRBD1. This CDR3 has 14 residues. Trimming at V came to 7 bases and at J to 12 bases, leaving 14 bases not matched to a gene. Germline V gene sequence: CDR1 MNHEY, CDR2 SVGEGT. CDR3 sequence: CASTHRTGGGGHTF. CDR3 coding DNA: TGTGCCAGCACCCACAGGACAGGGGGAGGAGGCCACACCTTC.

This clonotype was seen more than once but under ten times. The J gene is TRBJ2-4, the V gene TRBV10-3; 11 bases line up with TRBD1. The J call is uncertain, as TRBJ2-5 better fits the DNA end. Germline V gives CDR1 ENHRY, CDR2 SYGVKD. The CDR3 loop spans 17 amino acids. The CDR3 nucleotides are TGTGCCATCAGGGGTACCGGGACAGGGGGTTTGGAAGAGACCCAGTACTTC. It specifies CAIRGTGTGGLEETQYF.

In this sample, this clonotype turned up a few times. The CDR3 DNA follows: TGTGCCAGCAGTCTCAGCGGGGGGCCGGGGCAAGAGACCCAGTACTTC. Its translation is CASSLSGGPGQETQYF. The chain links TRBV28 to TRBJ2-5; 9 nucleotides line up with TRBD2. CDR3 length equals 16 residues. Germline CDR1 reads MDHEN; CDR2 reads SYDVKM. V was pared by 5 bases and J by 2 bases, with 9 bases of the junction left unmatched.

This clonotype has only a few counts. The chain combines TRBV7-2 with TRBJ2-1, with D unresolved. Germline CDR1 SGHTA, CDR2 FQGNSA. The V gene lost 7 bases and the J gene lost 4 bases, with 20 bases spanning the gap. This CDR3 has 16 amino acids. This chain's CDR3 is CASNPDSNTLYNEQFF. The CDR3 bases are TGTGCCAGCAACCCAGACTCCAACACTCTTTACAATGAGCAGTTCTTC. Looking up the rest from reference TRBV7-2 and TRBJ2-1 gives the full variable domain: GAGVSQSPSNKVTEKGKDVELRCDPISGHTALYWYRQSLGQGLEFLIYFQGNSAPDKSGLPSDRFSAERTGGSVSTLTIQRTQQEDSAVYLCASNPDSNTLYNEQFFGPGTRLTVL.

V gene TRBV7-2 combines with J gene TRBJ2-3, with TRBD1 as a possible D gene (5 bases). CDR1 and CDR2 from the germline V gene are SGHTA and FQGNSA. Trimming took off 5 bases at V and 5 bases at J, with 14 bases between the two ends. CDR3 length: 14 amino acids. The CDR3 protein is CASSPPGQGDTQYF. CDR3 bases: TGTGCCAGCAGCCCCCCAGGGCAGGGAGATACGCAGTATTTT.

This clonotype was seen a handful of times. The chain recombines TRBV12-5 with TRBJ2-4; a possible D gene is TRBD2 (5 bases). CDR3 length: 13 residues. V lost 1 base to trimming and J lost 8 bases, with 9 bases between them. CDR1 LGHNT and CDR2 FRNRAP come from the germline V gene. The CDR3, as DNA: TGTGCTAGTGGTTTGGATTGGGGAGACATTCAGTACTTC. It encodes CASGLDWGDIQYF. The full variable domain, rest sourced from reference TRBV12-5 and TRBJ2-4, is DARVTQTPRHKVTEMGQEVTMRCQPILGHNTVFWYRQTMMQGLELLAYFRNRAPLDDSGMPKDRFSAEMPDATLATLKIQPSEPRDSAVYFCASGLDWGDIQYFGAGTRLSVL.

J is TRBJ1-2 and V is TRBV6-5, with D perhaps TRBD1 (6 bases). The germline CDR1 and CDR2 sequences are MNHEY and SVGAGI. V was trimmed by 6 bases and J by 8 bases, leaving 19 bases between them. The CDR3 has 14 residues. The CDR3 sequence: CASSEGGVYRGYTF. As DNA, the CDR3 is TGTGCCAGCAGCGAGGGGGGCGTTTATCGGGGCTACACCTTC.

The chain links TRBV6-2 or TRBV6-3 to TRBJ2-1; 7 nucleotides align to TRBD1. Germline V gene data show CDR1 as MNHEY and CDR2 as SVGEGT. The CDR3 is 15 residues long. V was clipped by 6 bases and J by 8 bases; unmatched bases: 13. The CDR3 region has the DNA TGTGCCAGCAGCCCGCAGGGGGTGGCAGGAGATGAGCAGTTCTTC. The encoded protein is CASSPQGVAGDEQFF.

The V call is TRBV5-1, the J call TRBJ1-5, with D perhaps TRBD1 (6 bases). Germline V gene lookup returns CDR1 SGHRS and CDR2 YFSETQ. The CDR3 is made up of 16 amino acids. V shed 4 bases and J shed 6 bases, with 20 bases lying between them. The CDR3 DNA is TGCGCCAGCAGCCCGGGGGGCCTAACGAGGTCTCAGCCCCAGCATTTT. It encodes CASSPGGLTRSQPQHF.

The CDR3 sequence is CSARDRIGETQYF. In DNA form, the CDR3 reads TGCAGTGCCCGGGACAGGATTGGAGAGACCCAGTACTTC. The J gene is TRBJ2-5, the V gene TRBV20-1; 8 nucleotides align to TRBD1. V trimming: 6 bases; J trimming: 4 bases; junction bases outside the gene matches: 7. Germline values: CDR1 DFQATT, CDR2 SNEGSKA (reference sequence). This CDR3 has 13 residues.

This clonotype appeared a few times. The chain employs TRBV28 and TRBJ2-1; the D gene is possibly TRBD2 (6 bases). The V gene lost 2 bases and the J gene lost 8 bases, with 13 bases spanning the gap. Germline CDR1 MDHEN, CDR2 SYDVKM. This CDR3 spans 14 amino acids. The CDR3 is CASSLAGRRHEQFF. The CDR3 region has the DNA TGTGCCAGCAGTTTAGCGGGGCGTCGGCATGAGCAGTTCTTC.

The chain uses TRBV13 and TRBJ1-2; D is unresolved. Trimming took 0 bases from V and 7 from J, leaving 12 bases between them. CDR3 length equals 14 residues. The germline V gene encodes CDR1 PRHDT and CDR2 FYEKMQ (reference sequence). CDR3 in amino acids: CASSLGRSGVGYTF. CDR3 sequence (DNA): TGTGCCAGCAGCTTAGGGCGGTCCGGCGTTGGCTACACCTTC.

The gene calls are TRBV11-3 and TRBJ2-5; 8 nucleotides line up with TRBD1. TRBJ2-1 explains the end of the DNA better; the J call may be wrong. CDR1 and CDR2 from the germline V gene are SGHNT and YENEEA. The CDR3 covers 16 residues. CDR3 coding DNA: TGTGCCAGCAGCCCCGGACAGGGAACAGCGTCGGAGACCCAGTTCTTC. Protein: CASSPGQGTASETQFF.

The V gene is TRBV6-1, the J gene TRBJ2-5; TRBD2 aligns across 8 bases. This CDR3 contains 16 residues. Per germline, CDR1 MNHNS and CDR2 SASEGT. Losses at the gene ends were 0 bases for V and 5 bases for J; bases not matched to a gene: 8. Here the CDR3 reads CASSEARGAPMETQYF. The CDR3 coding sequence is TGTGCCAGCAGTGAAGCGCGGGGGGCCCCCATGGAGACCCAGTACTTC.

The chain recombines TRBV19 with TRBJ2-5, with 10 bases fitting TRBD2. V lost 1 base and J lost 4; bases outside the gene matches: 3. The CDR3 loop spans 15 amino acids. Germline CDR1 reads LNHDA; CDR2 reads SQIVND (reference sequence). CDR3 nucleotide sequence: TGTGCCAGTAGTATAGGGGGACTAGCGTTAGAGACCCAGTACTTC. Amino acid sequence: CASSIGGLALETQYF.

The chain carries TRBV10-3 and TRBJ2-1; a weak D match, TRBD2 (7 bases). Germline CDR1 is ENHRY and CDR2 is SYGVKD. The CDR3 is 14 residues long. V lost 0 bases and J lost 9, with 12 bases in between. CDR3 region: CAISESSGGLEQFF. In DNA form, the CDR3 reads TGTGCCATCAGTGAGTCCTCCGGGGGGCTTGAGCAGTTCTTC.